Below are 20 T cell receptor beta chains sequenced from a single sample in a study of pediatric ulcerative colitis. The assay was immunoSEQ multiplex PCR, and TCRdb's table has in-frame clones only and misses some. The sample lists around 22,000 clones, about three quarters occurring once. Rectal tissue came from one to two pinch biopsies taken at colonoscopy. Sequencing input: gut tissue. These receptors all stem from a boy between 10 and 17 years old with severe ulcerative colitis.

The CDR3 spells CASSVLAGGETQYF. The CDR3 DNA is TGTGCCAGCAGCGTACTAGCGGGGGGGGAGACCCAGTACTTC. The rearrangement links TRBV9 to TRBJ2-5, with 12 bases matching TRBD2. With V trimmed by 1 base and J by 5 bases, 0 bases remained unmatched. Germline V lookup: CDR1 SGDLS, CDR2 YYNGEE. The CDR3 is 14 residues long.

DNA for the CDR3: TGCGCCAGCAGCCCCCTCGAGGGGGGCGTCTATGGCTACACCTTC. It encodes CASSPLEGGVYGYTF. The chain is built from TRBV4-1 and TRBJ1-2, with D perhaps TRBD1 (6 bases). There are 15 residues in the CDR3. V gave up 4 bases and J gave up 4 bases, with 16 bases separating them. Germline V lookup: CDR1 MGHRA, CDR2 YSYEKL.

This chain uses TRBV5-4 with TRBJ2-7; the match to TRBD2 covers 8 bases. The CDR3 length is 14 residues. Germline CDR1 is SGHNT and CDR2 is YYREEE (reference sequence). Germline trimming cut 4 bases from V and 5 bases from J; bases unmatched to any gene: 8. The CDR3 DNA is TGTGCCAGCAGCCCGGGACTAGTTAACCACGAGCAGTACTTC. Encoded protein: CASSPGLVNHEQYF.

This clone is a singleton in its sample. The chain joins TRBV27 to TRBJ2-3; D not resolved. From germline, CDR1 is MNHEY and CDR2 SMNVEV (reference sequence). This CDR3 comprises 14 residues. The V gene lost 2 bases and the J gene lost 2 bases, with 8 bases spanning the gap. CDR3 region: CASSLGRATDTQYF. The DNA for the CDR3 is TGTGCCAGCAGTTTAGGTCGCGCCACAGATACGCAGTATTTT.

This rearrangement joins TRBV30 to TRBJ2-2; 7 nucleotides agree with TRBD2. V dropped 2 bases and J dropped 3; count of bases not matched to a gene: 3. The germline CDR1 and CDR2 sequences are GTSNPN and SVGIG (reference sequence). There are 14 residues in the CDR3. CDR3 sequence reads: CAWSTGGYTGELFF. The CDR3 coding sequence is TGTGCCTGGAGTACCGGGGGGTACACCGGGGAGCTGTTTTTT. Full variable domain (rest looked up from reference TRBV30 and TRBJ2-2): SQTIHQWPATLVQPVGSPLSLECTVEGTSNPNLYWYRQAAGRGLQLLFYSVGIGQISSEVPQNLSASRPQDRQFILSSKKLLLSDSGFYLCAWSTGGYTGELFFGEGSRLTVL.

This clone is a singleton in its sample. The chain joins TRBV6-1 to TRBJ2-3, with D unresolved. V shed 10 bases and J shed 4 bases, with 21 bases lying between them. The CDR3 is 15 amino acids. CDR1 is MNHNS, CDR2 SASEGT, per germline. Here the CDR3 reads CAIYPRVQLSDTQYF. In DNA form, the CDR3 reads TGTGCCATTTACCCTCGCGTTCAGTTGTCAGATACGCAGTATTTT.

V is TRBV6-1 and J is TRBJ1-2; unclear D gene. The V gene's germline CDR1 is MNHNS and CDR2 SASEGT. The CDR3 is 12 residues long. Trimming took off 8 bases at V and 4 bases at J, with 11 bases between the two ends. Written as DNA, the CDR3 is TGTGCCAGCTCAAGCGGGTTCTATGGCTACACCTTC. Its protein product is CASSSGFYGYTF.

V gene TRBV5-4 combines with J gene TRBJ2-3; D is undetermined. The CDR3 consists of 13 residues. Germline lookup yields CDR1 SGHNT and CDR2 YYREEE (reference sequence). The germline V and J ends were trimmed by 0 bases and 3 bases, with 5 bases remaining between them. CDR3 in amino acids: CASSLVETDTQYF. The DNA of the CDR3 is TGTGCCAGCAGCTTGGTCGAGACAGATACGCAGTATTTT.

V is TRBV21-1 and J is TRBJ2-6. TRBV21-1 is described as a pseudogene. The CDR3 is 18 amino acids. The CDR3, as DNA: TGTGCCAGCAGCGCAAAATTTCATCGAATCCCTGGGGCCAACGTCCTGACTTTC. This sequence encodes CASSAKFHRIPGANVLTF.

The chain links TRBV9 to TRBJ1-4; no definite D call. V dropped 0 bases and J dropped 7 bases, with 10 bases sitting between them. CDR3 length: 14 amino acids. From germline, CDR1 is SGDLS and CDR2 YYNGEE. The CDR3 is CASSVDGSGEKLFF. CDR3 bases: TGTGCCAGCAGCGTAGACGGAAGTGGTGAAAAACTGTTTTTT.

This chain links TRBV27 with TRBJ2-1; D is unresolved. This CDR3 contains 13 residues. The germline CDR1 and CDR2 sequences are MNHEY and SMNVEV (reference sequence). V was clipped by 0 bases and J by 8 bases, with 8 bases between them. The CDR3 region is CASSLSSIDEQFF. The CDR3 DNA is TGTGCCAGCAGTTTATCGAGCATCGATGAGCAGTTCTTC.

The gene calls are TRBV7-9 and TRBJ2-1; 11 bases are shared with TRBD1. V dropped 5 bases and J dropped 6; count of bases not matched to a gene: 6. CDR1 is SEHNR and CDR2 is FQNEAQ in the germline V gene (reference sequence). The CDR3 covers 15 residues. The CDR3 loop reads CASSPTGQGGNEQFF. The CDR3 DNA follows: TGTGCCAGCAGCCCGACGGGACAGGGGGGCAATGAGCAGTTCTTC.

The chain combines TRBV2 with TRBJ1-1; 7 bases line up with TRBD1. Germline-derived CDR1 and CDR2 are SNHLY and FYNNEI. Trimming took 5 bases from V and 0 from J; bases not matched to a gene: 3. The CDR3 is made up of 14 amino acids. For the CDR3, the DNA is TGTGCCAGCAGTTCGGGACAGATGAACACTGAAGCTTTCTTT. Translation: CASSSGQMNTEAFF. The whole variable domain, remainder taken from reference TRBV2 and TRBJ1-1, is EPEVTQTPSHQVTQMGQEVILRCVPISNHLYFYWYRQILGQKVEFLVSFYNNEISEKSEIFDDQFSVERPDGSNFTLKIRSTKLEDSAMYFCASSSGQMNTEAFFGQGTRLTVV.

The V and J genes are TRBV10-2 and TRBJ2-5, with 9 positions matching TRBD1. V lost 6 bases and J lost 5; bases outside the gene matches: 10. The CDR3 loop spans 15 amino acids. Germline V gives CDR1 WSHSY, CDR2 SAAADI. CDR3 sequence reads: CASRAGTGYWETQYF. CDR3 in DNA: TGCGCCAGCAGAGCAGGGACAGGGTATTGGGAGACCCAGTACTTC.

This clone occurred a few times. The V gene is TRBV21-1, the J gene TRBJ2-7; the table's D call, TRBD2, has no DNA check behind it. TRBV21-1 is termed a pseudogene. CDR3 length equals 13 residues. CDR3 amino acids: CASTFPASYEQYF. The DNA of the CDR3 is TGTGCCAGCACCTTCCCTGCGTCTTACGAGCAGTACTTC.

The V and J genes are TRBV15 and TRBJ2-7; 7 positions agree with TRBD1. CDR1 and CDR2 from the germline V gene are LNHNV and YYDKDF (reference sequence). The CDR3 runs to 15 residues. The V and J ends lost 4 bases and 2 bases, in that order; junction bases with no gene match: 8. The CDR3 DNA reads TGTGCCACCAGCAAAGGTTTGACAGGGACCTACGAGCAGTACTTC. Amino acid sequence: CATSKGLTGTYEQYF. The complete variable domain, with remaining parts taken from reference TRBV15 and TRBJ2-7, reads DAMVIQNPRYQVTQFGKPVTLSCSQTLNHNVMYWYQQKSSQAPKLLFHYYDKDFNNEADTPDNFQSRRPNTSFCFLDIRSPGLGDTAMYLCATSKGLTGTYEQYFGPGTRLTVT.

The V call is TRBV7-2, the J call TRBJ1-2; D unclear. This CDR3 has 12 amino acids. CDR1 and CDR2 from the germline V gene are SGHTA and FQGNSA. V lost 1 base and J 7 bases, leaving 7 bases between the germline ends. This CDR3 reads CASSLVTRGYTF. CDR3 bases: TGTGCCAGCAGCTTAGTCACTCGTGGCTACACCTTC.

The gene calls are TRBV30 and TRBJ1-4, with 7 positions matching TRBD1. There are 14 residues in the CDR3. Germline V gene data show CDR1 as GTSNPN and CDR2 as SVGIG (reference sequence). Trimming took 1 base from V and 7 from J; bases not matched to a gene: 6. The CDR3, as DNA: TGTGCCTGGAGTGGGGACAGTTGGGGTGAAAAACTGTTTTTT. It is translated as CAWSGDSWGEKLFF. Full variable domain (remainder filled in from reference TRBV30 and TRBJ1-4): SQTIHQWPATLVQPVGSPLSLECTVEGTSNPNLYWYRQAAGRGLQLLFYSVGIGQISSEVPQNLSASRPQDRQFILSSKKLLLSDSGFYLCAWSGDSWGEKLFFGSGTQLSVL.

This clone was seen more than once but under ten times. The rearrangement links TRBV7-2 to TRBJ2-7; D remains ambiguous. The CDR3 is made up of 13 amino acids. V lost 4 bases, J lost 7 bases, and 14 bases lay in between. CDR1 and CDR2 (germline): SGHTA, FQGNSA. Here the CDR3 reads CASSSSPVREQYF. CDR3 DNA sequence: TGTGCCAGCAGCTCTTCCCCAGTAAGGGAGCAGTACTTC.

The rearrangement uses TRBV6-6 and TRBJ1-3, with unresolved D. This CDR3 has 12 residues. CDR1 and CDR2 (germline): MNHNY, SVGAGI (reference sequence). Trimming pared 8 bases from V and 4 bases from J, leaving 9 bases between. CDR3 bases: TGTGCCAGCGGGAAGGGCGGAAACACCATATATTTT. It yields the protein CASGKGGNTIYF.